This record covers a single T cell receptor beta chain. Its specificity is not known. Germline V gene sequence: CDR1 SNHLY, CDR2 FYNNEI. The CDR3 loop spans 16 amino acids. Trimming stripped 6 bases from V and 0 bases from J, with 15 bases between. The data were obtained in a study of T cell responses to AZD1222 COVID-19 vaccine. General study points: Just 5 to 7 people given AZD1222 tested seropositive at baseline.

Produced via immunoSEQ multiplex PCR; TCRdb's table is partial and in-frame only. The table has fewer than 150,000 clones, roughly 87% seen once. This clonotype was obtained from an adult who received the AZD1222 COVID-19 vaccine. The sequencing here drew on peripheral blood, taken 28 days after the second AZD1222 dose. V and J are TRBV2 and TRBJ1-5; tentatively, D is TRBD1 (6 bases). As DNA, the CDR3 is TGTGCCAGCAGGGGTGGGACACCGTTTAGCAATCAGCCCCAGCATTTT. Protein sequence: CASRGGTPFSNQPQHF.